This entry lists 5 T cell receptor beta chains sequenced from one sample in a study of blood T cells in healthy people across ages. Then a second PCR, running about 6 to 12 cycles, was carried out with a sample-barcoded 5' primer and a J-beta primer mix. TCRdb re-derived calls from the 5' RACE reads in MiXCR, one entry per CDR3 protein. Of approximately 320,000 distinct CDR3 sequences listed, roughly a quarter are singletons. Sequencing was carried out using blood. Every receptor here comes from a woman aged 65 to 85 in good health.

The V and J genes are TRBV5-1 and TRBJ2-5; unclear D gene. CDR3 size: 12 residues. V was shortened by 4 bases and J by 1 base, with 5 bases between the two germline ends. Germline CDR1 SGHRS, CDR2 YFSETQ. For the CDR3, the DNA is TGCGCCAGCAGCGTCCTCCAAGAGACCCAGTACTTC. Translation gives CASSVLQETQYF. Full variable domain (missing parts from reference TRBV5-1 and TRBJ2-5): KAGVTQTPRYLIKTRGQQVTLSCSPISGHRSVSWYQQTPGQGLQFLFEYFSETQRNKGNFPGRFSGRQFSNSRSEMNVSTLELGDSALYLCASSVLQETQYFGPGTRLLVL.

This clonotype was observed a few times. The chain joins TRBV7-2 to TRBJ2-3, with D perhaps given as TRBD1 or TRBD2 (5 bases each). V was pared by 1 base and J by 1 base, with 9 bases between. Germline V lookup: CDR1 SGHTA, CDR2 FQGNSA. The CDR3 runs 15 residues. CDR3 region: CASSLVQGGTDTQYF. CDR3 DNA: TGTGCCAGCAGCTTAGTGCAGGGAGGCACAGATACGCAGTATTTT.

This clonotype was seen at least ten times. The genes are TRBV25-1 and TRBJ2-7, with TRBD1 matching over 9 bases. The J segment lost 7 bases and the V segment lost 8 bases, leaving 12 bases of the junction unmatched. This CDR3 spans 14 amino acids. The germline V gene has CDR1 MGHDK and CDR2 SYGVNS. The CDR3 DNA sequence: TGTGCCAGCGCCCGCGGACAGGGGATCTTGGAGCAGTACTTC. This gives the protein CASARGQGILEQYF.

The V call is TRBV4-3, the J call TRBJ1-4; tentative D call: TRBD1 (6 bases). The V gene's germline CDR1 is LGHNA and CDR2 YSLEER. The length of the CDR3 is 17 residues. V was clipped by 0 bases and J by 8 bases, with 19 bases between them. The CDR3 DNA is TGCGCCAGCAGCCAAGATTGGGGGGGGCTCGCGGGGGAAAAACTGTTTTTT. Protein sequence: CASSQDWGGLAGEKLFF.

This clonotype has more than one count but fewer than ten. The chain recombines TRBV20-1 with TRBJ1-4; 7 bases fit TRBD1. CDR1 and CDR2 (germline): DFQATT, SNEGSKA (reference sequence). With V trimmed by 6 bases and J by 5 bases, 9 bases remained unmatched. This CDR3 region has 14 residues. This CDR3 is CSAPARQGNEKLFF. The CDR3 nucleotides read TGCAGTGCCCCTGCACGACAGGGAAATGAAAAACTGTTTTTT.